The 20 T cell receptor beta chains presented below share a single source sample, sequenced in a study of blood T cell repertoires in COVID-19. Produced via immunoSEQ multiplex PCR; TCRdb's table is partial and in-frame only. The sample shows 250,000 to 350,000 clones, around 87% of them seen only once. The sequencing input was PBMCs or T cells enriched from blood (not recorded which). The receptors come from a woman between 25 and 40 years old who had recovered from COVID-19.

The table lists this clone with a few counts. DNA of the CDR3: TGTGCCTCAGACAGGGGGATGCCCTCTGGAAACACCATATATTTT. Amino acids: CASDRGMPSGNTIYF. The V call is TRBV30, the J call TRBJ1-3, with TRBD1 matching 9 bases. The CDR3 spans 15 residues. Germline CDR1 GTSNPN, CDR2 SVGIG (reference sequence). The ends lost 7 bases at V and 0 bases at J; junction bases unmatched: 7.

V is TRBV3-1 (or the pseudogene TRBV3-2) and J is TRBJ2-7, with D perhaps matching TRBD2 (5 bases). There are 12 residues in the CDR3. V lost 6 bases and J 2 bases, leaving 8 bases between the germline ends. The germline gives CDR1 LGHDT, CDR2 YNNKEL (reference sequence). In DNA, the CDR3 is TGTGCCAGCAGTGGGGAGACCTACGAGCAGTACTTC. This gives the protein CASSGETYEQYF.

The chain is built from TRBV10-1 and TRBJ1-3; tentative D call: TRBD1 (5 bases). Germline CDR1 is WNHNN and CDR2 is SYGVQD (reference sequence). The CDR3 runs 14 residues. V shed 11 bases and J shed 2 bases, with 16 bases lying between them. In DNA, the CDR3 is TGCGCCGTATCCTTGGAGGGACCTGGAAACACCATATATTTT. It codes for CAVSLEGPGNTIYF.

V usage is TRBV7-2 and J usage is TRBJ1-6, with 9 bases that match TRBD1. Germline CDR1 SGHTA, CDR2 FQGNSA. The CDR3 is 14 amino acids. V lost 6 bases to trimming and J lost 13 bases; unmatched junction nucleotides: 10. CDR3 coding DNA: TGTGCCAGCAGGGCGGGGGACAGGGTTGCGCCCCTCCACTTT. This sequence encodes CASRAGDRVAPLHF.

The gene calls are TRBV7-8 and TRBJ2-7; D may be TRBD2 (7 bases). Germline V CDR1 and CDR2: SGHVS, FQNEAQ. The CDR3 sequence is 15 residues long. With 6 bases removed from V and 4 bases from J, the gap between germline ends came to 19 bases. The CDR3 DNA reads as TGTGCCAGCAGTCGGTTTGGGGGGGGCGTATACGAGCAGTACTTC. Protein product: CASSRFGGGVYEQYF.

The chain has TRBV7-9 and TRBJ1-1, with D perhaps TRBD1 (6 bases). Per germline, CDR1 SEHNR and CDR2 FQNEAQ (reference sequence). V was clipped by 4 bases and J by 5 bases, with 11 bases between them. CDR3 size: 13 residues. CDR3 region: CASSYRDATEAFF. The DNA for the CDR3 is TGTGCCAGCAGCTACAGGGATGCGACTGAAGCTTTCTTT.

Worth noting for this clone: The same CDR3 also results from other DNA sequences found in this sample. The chain carries TRBV3-1 (or the pseudogene TRBV3-2) and TRBJ1-1; unclear D gene. This CDR3 region has 11 residues. V lost 3 bases, J lost 8 bases, and 7 bases lay in between. Germline lookup yields CDR1 LGHDT and CDR2 YNNKEL (reference sequence). The CDR3 here is CASSQAREAFF. The CDR3 nucleotides read TGTGCCAGCAGCCAGGCCAGAGAAGCTTTCTTT.

The rearrangement joins TRBV4-1 to TRBJ1-4, with 7 nucleotides matching TRBD1. This CDR3 is built from 15 residues. V lost 0 bases, J lost 7 bases, and 5 bases stayed unmatched. The germline CDR1 and CDR2 sequences are MGHRA and YSYEKL. For the CDR3, the DNA is TGCGCCAGCAGCCAAGATATGGCAGGGGGTGAAAAACTGTTTTTT. Translation: CASSQDMAGGEKLFF.

J is TRBJ2-4 and V is TRBV10-3, with TRBD1 as a possible D gene (5 bases). V was shortened by 3 bases and J by 8 bases, with 14 bases between the two germline ends. The CDR3 is made up of 14 amino acids. Germline values: CDR1 ENHRY, CDR2 SYGVKD. DNA of the CDR3: TGTGCCATCAGTGATTCGCAGGGTGCAGACATTCAGTACTTC. As protein: CAISDSQGADIQYF.

CDR3 in amino acids: CASSRSPGLKETQYF. The CDR3 DNA follows: TGCGCCAGCAGCCGATCACCGGGACTAAAAGAGACCCAGTACTTC. The chain employs TRBV4-1 and TRBJ2-5; 7 bases fit TRBD2. V was clipped by 4 bases and J by 3 bases; unmatched bases: 8. Germline assignment: CDR1 MGHRA and CDR2 YSYEKL. The CDR3 runs to 15 residues.

The genes are TRBV5-6 and TRBJ1-3; tentative D call: TRBD1 (5 bases). This CDR3 spans 15 amino acids. Germline V lookup: CDR1 SGHDT, CDR2 YYEEEE. Trimming shortened V by 4 bases and J by 0 bases, and 11 bases separated the two germline ends. The DNA of the CDR3 is TGTGCCAGCAGCCGCAGGGTGATCTCTGGAAACACCATATATTTT. Encoded protein: CASSRRVISGNTIYF.

This chain joins TRBV6-2 or TRBV6-3 and TRBJ2-1, with TRBD2 matching over 10 bases. V was pared by 5 bases and J by 10 bases, with 5 bases of the junction left unmatched. CDR1 MNHEY and CDR2 SVGEGT come from the germline V gene. The CDR3 sequence is 13 residues long. CDR3 coding DNA: TGTGCCAGCAGTCAACTAGCGGGGTTGGAGCAGTTCTTC. Translation gives CASSQLAGLEQFF.

J is TRBJ2-3 and V is TRBV4-2; D not resolved. V was clipped by 0 bases and J by 5 bases, with 3 bases between them. The germline V gene has CDR1 LGHNA and CDR2 YNFKEQ. CDR3 size: 12 residues. The CDR3 loop is CASSQDKDTQYF. In DNA form, the CDR3 reads TGTGCCAGCAGCCAAGATAAAGATACGCAGTATTTT.

This chain joins TRBV11-2 and TRBJ1-4; possibly TRBD1 for D (5 bases). Per the germline V gene, CDR1 is SGHAT and CDR2 is FQNNGV. This CDR3 is built from 19 residues. The ends were cut back, 0 bases at V and 8 bases at J, with 25 bases in the middle. CDR3 in amino acids: CASSLDSLSGAQRREKLFF. For the CDR3, the DNA is TGTGCCAGCAGCTTAGATTCCTTGAGTGGGGCCCAGAGGAGAGAAAAACTGTTTTTT.

This clone was detected once. This chain links TRBV6-6 with TRBJ2-3; 7 nucleotides align to TRBD2. Per the germline V gene, CDR1 is MNHNY and CDR2 is SVGAGI (reference sequence). The V gene end was trimmed by 7 bases and the J gene end by 2 bases; junction bases not matched to a gene: 9. CDR3 length: 15 residues. For the CDR3, the DNA is TGTGCCAGCATCAGAAGCGGGGCGTACACAGATACGCAGTATTTT. Encoded protein: CASIRSGAYTDTQYF.

The chain has TRBV5-1 and TRBJ1-1, with 8 bases matching TRBD1. The CDR3 is made up of 15 amino acids. Germline V lookup: CDR1 SGHRS, CDR2 YFSETQ. The junction had 5 bases not matched to a gene; V was cut back by 3 bases and J by 1 base. CDR3 DNA sequence: TGCGCCAGCAGCTATCAGACAGGGGAGAACACTGAAGCTTTCTTT. Translation: CASSYQTGENTEAFF. The variable domain in full, completed from reference TRBV5-1 and TRBJ1-1, reads KAGVTQTPRYLIKTRGQQVTLSCSPISGHRSVSWYQQTPGQGLQFLFEYFSETQRNKGNFPGRFSGRQFSNSRSEMNVSTLELGDSALYLCASSYQTGENTEAFFGQGTRLTVV.

The chain uses TRBV29-1 and TRBJ1-3, with 7 bases matching TRBD1. The length of the CDR3 is 15 residues. The germline CDR1 and CDR2 sequences are SQVTM and ANQGSEA. The trim removed 1 base at V and 4 bases at J, leaving 7 bases unmatched. CDR3 sequence reads: CSVEAPGTAGNTIYF. For the CDR3, the DNA is TGCAGCGTTGAAGCCCCCGGGACAGCGGGAAACACCATATATTTT.

Written as DNA, the CDR3 is TGTGCCAGCACCATTAGCTCGAACACAGATACGCAGTATTTT. Translation: CASTISSNTDTQYF. The V gene is TRBV11-2, the J gene TRBJ2-3; D is undetermined. Germline CDR1 and CDR2: SGHAT and FQNNGV. Between the trimmed V and J ends, which lost 7 bases and 2 bases, there was a span of 13 bases. The CDR3 runs 14 residues.

Here the CDR3 DNA reads TGTGCCAACCGACACAGCTCCTATAATTCACCCCTCCACTTT. This codes for CANRHSSYNSPLHF. The chain recombines TRBV6-5 with TRBJ1-6, with no clear D. Germline loops: CDR1 MNHEY, CDR2 SVGAGI. Trimming cost V 10 bases and J 0 bases, with 10 bases left between them. The CDR3 length is 14 residues.

The chain's CDR3 is CASSSLHRGDEQFF. CDR3 in DNA: TGTGCCAGCAGCTCCTTACACAGGGGGGATGAGCAGTTCTTC. This sequence joins TRBV7-3 and TRBJ2-1; 8 nucleotides match TRBD1. In germline, CDR1 is SGHTA, CDR2 FQGTGA. This CDR3 comprises 14 residues. J gave up 8 bases and V 4 bases, and 7 bases lay outside the gene matches.